The text below deals with one T cell receptor beta chain. V gave up 6 bases and J gave up 4 bases, with 15 bases separating them. The CDR3 is 15 amino acids. Germline values: CDR1 WSHSY, CDR2 SAAADI. The sample comes from a study of blood T cell repertoires in COVID-19. Study at large: COVID-19 samples collected from the United States, Italy and Spain covered acute and convalescent phases.

The protocol was immunoSEQ multiplex PCR, while the TCRdb copy is restricted to in-frame clones and leaves out a portion. The table lists around 270,000 clones, 75% to 90% of them singletons. The TCR comes from a man aged 35 to 55 with acute or convalescent COVID-19. Specimen: peripheral blood. V usage is TRBV10-2 and J usage is TRBJ2-2, with a possible D match to TRBD1 (5 bases). The chain's CDR3 is CASRGLGLVTGELFF. The CDR3 DNA follows: TGCGCCAGCAGAGGTCTGGGGCTAGTCACCGGGGAGCTGTTTTTT.